The next 10 T cell receptor beta chains were all read from a single sample in a study of blood T cell repertoires in COVID-19. Generated by immunoSEQ multiplex PCR, the TCRdb table keeps only in-frame clones and is missing some. The profile covers some 120,000 clones, with 88% appearing a single time and less than 2% taken by the ten largest. The sequencing input was peripheral blood. The receptors originated from a human donor in a cohort sampled during active COVID-19.

The chain is built from TRBV19 and TRBJ1-5, with TRBD1 identical over 7 bases. This CDR3 has 16 residues. V shed 6 bases, J shed 0 bases, and the junction held 8 bases outside the gene matches. Germline V gene data show CDR1 as LNHDA and CDR2 as SQIVND (reference sequence). CDR3 residues: CASRTWDRNSNQPQHF. The CDR3 region has the DNA TGTGCCAGTAGAACATGGGACAGAAATAGCAATCAGCCCCAGCATTTT.

The rearrangement links TRBV6-5 to TRBJ2-7; 9 nucleotides line up with TRBD1. Losses at the gene ends were 4 bases for V and 3 bases for J; bases not matched to a gene: 4. The CDR3 spans 14 residues. The germline CDR1 and CDR2 sequences are MNHEY and SVGAGI. The CDR3 nucleotides are TGTGCCAGCAGTTCCGGGACAGGGAACTACGAGCAGTACTTC. Amino acids: CASSSGTGNYEQYF.

This chain links TRBV3-1 (or the pseudogene TRBV3-2) with TRBJ2-3, with TRBD2 matching over 10 bases. Germline V gene data show CDR1 as LGHDT and CDR2 as YNNKEL (reference sequence). V trimming: 4 bases; J trimming: 11 bases; junction bases outside the gene matches: 12. The CDR3 is 15 residues long. CDR3 nucleotide sequence: TGTGCCAGCAGCCCTACTAGCGGGGAGGTGGGAGGGCAGTATTTT. Its translation: CASSPTSGEVGGQYF.

V is TRBV19 and J is TRBJ1-2; 7 nucleotides align to TRBD1. CDR3 size: 13 residues. Germline V gene sequence: CDR1 LNHDA, CDR2 SQIVND (reference sequence). The junction had 6 bases not matched to a gene; V was cut back by 5 bases and J by 6 bases. The CDR3 sequence: CASSGDRVNGYTF. Written as DNA, the CDR3 is TGTGCCAGTAGTGGCGACAGGGTAAATGGCTACACCTTC.

The rearrangement links TRBV28 to TRBJ2-1; 9 bases fit TRBD1. This CDR3 spans 16 amino acids. Germline trimming cut 7 bases from V and 2 bases from J; bases unmatched to any gene: 9. Germline V gene lookup returns CDR1 MDHEN and CDR2 SYDVKM. The CDR3, as DNA: TGTGCCAGCATCTCGGGACAGGGTGAACCCTACAATGAGCAGTTCTTC. This translates into CASISGQGEPYNEQFF.

V usage is TRBV5-1 and J usage is TRBJ2-5; 8 bases agree with TRBD1. CDR3 length: 14 amino acids. Trimming took 2 bases from V and 3 from J; bases not matched to a gene: 3. Germline V gene data show CDR1 as SGHRS and CDR2 as YFSETQ. The CDR3 sequence: CASSFRGPEETQYF. The CDR3 DNA is TGCGCCAGCAGCTTCAGGGGGCCGGAAGAGACCCAGTACTTC.

The chain couples TRBV7-8 to TRBJ2-3, with a possible D match to TRBD2 (5 bases). V was clipped by 1 base and J by 5 bases, with 10 bases between them. The CDR3 consists of 14 residues. Germline V gives CDR1 SGHVS, CDR2 FQNEAQ. The CDR3 region is CASSLGFGVDTQYF. CDR3 nucleotides: TGTGCCAGCAGCTTAGGTTTCGGGGTAGATACGCAGTATTTT.

The V gene is TRBV4-2, the J gene TRBJ2-7, with TRBD2 as a possible D gene (5 bases). Germline loops: CDR1 LGHNA, CDR2 YNFKEQ. This CDR3 has 15 residues. Trimming took off 2 bases at V and 1 base at J, with 12 bases between the two ends. CDR3 region: CASSQIGGFSYEQYF. Written as DNA, the CDR3 is TGTGCCAGCAGCCAAATCGGCGGGTTTTCCTACGAGCAGTACTTC.

The rearrangement uses TRBV3-1 (or the pseudogene TRBV3-2) and TRBJ1-6; D is perhaps TRBD1 (5 bases). The germline gives CDR1 LGHDT, CDR2 YNNKEL (reference sequence). Deletions cut 1 base from V and 8 bases from J, with 12 bases between. CDR3 length equals 15 residues. This CDR3 is CASSQVWSGDSPLHF. The CDR3 bases are TGTGCCAGCAGCCAAGTTTGGTCGGGGGATTCACCCCTCCACTTT.

CDR3 sequence (DNA): TGTGCCAGCAGCCCGGGACTAGCGGGAGTTGCCGGGGAGCTGTTTTTT. Amino acids: CASSPGLAGVAGELFF. V gene TRBV11-3 combines with J gene TRBJ2-2, with 14 bases aligning to TRBD2. J gave up 6 bases and V 5 bases, and 5 bases lay outside the gene matches. CDR3 length equals 16 residues. Per the germline V gene, CDR1 is SGHNT and CDR2 is YENEEA.